The next 30 T cell receptor beta chains were all read from a single sample in a study of blood T cell repertoires in COVID-19. Libraries were prepared by immunoSEQ multiplex PCR; TCRdb keeps only in-frame clonotypes and omits some of them. This repertoire shows about 120,000 clones, under 90% found once; its top ten account for 3.5% to 5.5%. The material sequenced was peripheral blood. These receptors were taken from a woman in her 70s with acute or convalescent COVID-19.

J is TRBJ1-2 and V is TRBV6-5; a possible D gene is TRBD1 (5 bases). CDR3 length: 14 residues. Germline loops: CDR1 MNHEY, CDR2 SVGAGI. V lost 3 bases to trimming and J lost 8 bases, with 16 bases between them. CDR3 in DNA: TGTGCCAGCAGTTATGAGGGGAGGGTAGGAGGCTACACCTTC. Translating gives CASSYEGRVGGYTF.

The chain carries TRBV10-3 and TRBJ1-6, with 7 bases identical to TRBD1. The germline V gene encodes CDR1 ENHRY and CDR2 SYGVKD. V shed 4 bases and J 10 bases; nucleotides not matched to a gene: 7. The CDR3 contains 14 residues. The CDR3 protein is CAISGTGEASPLHF. CDR3 in DNA: TGTGCCATCAGTGGGACAGGCGAGGCCTCACCCCTCCACTTT.

The rearrangement uses TRBV7-9 and TRBJ2-5; tentatively, D is TRBD2 (5 bases). With 6 bases removed from V and 5 bases from J, the gap between germline ends came to 10 bases. Germline CDR1 reads SEHNR; CDR2 reads FQNEAQ (reference sequence). The CDR3 loop spans 12 amino acids. The CDR3 is CASRDSGETQYF. DNA of the CDR3: TGTGCCAGCAGAGATTCGGGGGAGACCCAGTACTTC.

The chain is built from TRBV9 and TRBJ1-4, with D uncertain. Per germline, CDR1 SGDLS and CDR2 YYNGEE. The CDR3 length is 17 residues. V shed 4 bases and J shed 0 bases, with 16 bases lying between them. The CDR3 loop reads CASSPSERGATNEKLFF. The CDR3 DNA is TGTGCCAGCAGCCCCAGTGAACGCGGAGCAACTAATGAAAAACTGTTTTTT.

The rearrangement links TRBV12-3 or TRBV12-4 to TRBJ1-2; 7 bases are a match to TRBD1. The CDR3 consists of 13 residues. The J segment lost 3 bases and the V segment lost 6 bases, leaving 4 bases of the junction unmatched. This CDR3 reads CASRLGTDYGYTF. The CDR3 region has the DNA TGTGCCAGCAGGCTAGGGACAGACTATGGCTACACCTTC.

The rearrangement uses TRBV19 and TRBJ1-3; D unclear. Trimming took 5 bases from V and 0 from J, leaving 5 bases between them. This CDR3 contains 13 residues. Germline values: CDR1 LNHDA, CDR2 SQIVND (reference sequence). CDR3 residues: CASSQNSGNTIYF. CDR3 DNA: TGTGCCAGTAGTCAGAACTCTGGAAACACCATATATTTT.

This chain uses TRBV30 with TRBJ2-7, with 8 bases matching TRBD2. The trim removed 1 base at V and 6 bases at J, leaving 2 bases unmatched. Germline V gene data show CDR1 as GTSNPN and CDR2 as SVGIG (reference sequence). CDR3 length: 12 residues. This CDR3 is CAWSAGGAEQYF. CDR3 coding DNA: TGTGCCTGGAGTGCCGGGGGGGCCGAGCAGTACTTC.

There are a few counts of this clone. The chain is built from TRBV29-1 and TRBJ1-1; D is undetermined. Deletions cut 3 bases from V and 5 bases from J, with 13 bases between. The germline CDR1 and CDR2 sequences are SQVTM and ANQGSEA. This CDR3 has 13 residues. CDR3 sequence (DNA): TGCAGCGTTGACAACATTTTCGGGACTGAAGCTTTCTTT. Its translation: CSVDNIFGTEAFF.

V is TRBV2 and J is TRBJ1-5, with D perhaps TRBD1 (5 bases). The CDR3 is 13 residues long. Trimming took off 9 bases at V and 4 bases at J, with 13 bases between the two ends. Germline CDR1 SNHLY, CDR2 FYNNEI. The CDR3 is CASSEGRNQPQHF. The CDR3 nucleotides read TGTGCCAGTTCGGAGGGGAGGAATCAGCCCCAGCATTTT.

This clone appeared once. This sequence joins TRBV20-1 and TRBJ2-3; the D gene is possibly TRBD2 (5 bases). Germline lookup yields CDR1 DFQATT and CDR2 SNEGSKA (reference sequence). This CDR3 contains 11 residues. V dropped 0 bases and J dropped 11 bases, with 9 bases sitting between them. The CDR3, as DNA: TGCAGTGCTAGAGAATGGGAGATGCAGTATTTT. It encodes CSAREWEMQYF.

V usage is TRBV27 and J usage is TRBJ2-2; 15 bases agree with TRBD2. The CDR3 has 16 residues. Per the germline V gene, CDR1 is MNHEY and CDR2 is SMNVEV (reference sequence). Germline trimming cut 6 bases from V and 7 bases from J; bases unmatched to any gene: 6. The CDR3 DNA reads as TGTGCCAGCAGGAGGACTAGCGGGGGGGTAATCGGGGAGCTGTTTTTT. Protein product: CASRRTSGGVIGELFF.

This clone was seen a few times. The rearrangement uses TRBV7-2 and TRBJ1-3; the D is unclear. The germline V gene has CDR1 SGHTA and CDR2 FQGNSA. The CDR3 runs 14 residues. Trimming took off 5 bases at V and 8 bases at J, with 16 bases between the two ends. The CDR3 sequence: CASSPSRNVDTIYF. As DNA, the CDR3 is TGTGCCAGCAGCCCCTCTAGGAACGTGGACACCATATATTTT.

The V gene is TRBV2, the J gene TRBJ2-1; 13 bases agree with TRBD2. J was trimmed by 9 bases and V by 3 bases; bases with no gene match: 8. This CDR3 region has 16 residues. From germline, CDR1 is SNHLY and CDR2 FYNNEI. CDR3 bases: TGTGCCAGCAGTGATTGGGGACTAGCGGGGAAGGGTGAGCAGTTCTTC. It codes for CASSDWGLAGKGEQFF.

In this sample, this clone turned up once. The chain joins TRBV2 to TRBJ2-1, with TRBD2 matching 7 bases. The CDR3 extends over 14 amino acids. Losses at the gene ends were 1 base for V and 6 bases for J; bases not matched to a gene: 3. CDR1 is SNHLY, CDR2 FYNNEI, per germline. In DNA form, the CDR3 reads TGTGCCAGCAGTGAAGAGCGGGGTTCCAATGAGCAGTTCTTC. This codes for CASSEERGSNEQFF.

The V call is TRBV5-1, the J call TRBJ1-1; 7 nucleotides agree with TRBD1. The length of the CDR3 is 15 residues. The junction had 10 bases not matched to a gene; V was cut back by 4 bases and J by 4 bases. Germline CDR1 and CDR2: SGHRS and YFSETQ. CDR3: CASSQEGQGGTEAFF. The CDR3 DNA sequence: TGCGCCAGCAGCCAGGAGGGTCAGGGGGGCACTGAAGCTTTCTTT. Combining the CDR3 with reference TRBV5-1 and TRBJ1-1 gives the whole variable domain KAGVTQTPRYLIKTRGQQVTLSCSPISGHRSVSWYQQTPGQGLQFLFEYFSETQRNKGNFPGRFSGRQFSNSRSEMNVSTLELGDSALYLCASSQEGQGGTEAFFGQGTRLTVV.

With respect to this clone: This specimen includes other DNA sequences encoding the same CDR3. This rearrangement joins TRBV27 to TRBJ1-6, with a weak D call TRBD1 (6 bases). The CDR3 sequence is 17 residues long. CDR1 MNHEY and CDR2 SMNVEV come from the germline V gene (reference sequence). V shed 2 bases and J shed 0 bases, with 11 bases lying between them. Written as DNA, the CDR3 is TGTGCCAGCAGTTTAGGACAGAAAAGCTCCTATAATTCACCCCTCCACTTT. It codes for CASSLGQKSSYNSPLHF.

The chain recombines TRBV5-1 with TRBJ1-2; TRBD1 might be the D (5 bases). The CDR3 loop spans 15 amino acids. Germline CDR1 is SGHRS and CDR2 is YFSETQ. The V gene lost 1 base and the J gene lost 2 bases, with 12 bases spanning the gap. The chain's CDR3 is CASSLTGPRNYGYTF. In nucleotides, the CDR3 is TGCGCCAGCAGCTTGACAGGCCCACGGAACTATGGCTACACCTTC. Supplemented by reference TRBV5-1 and TRBJ1-2, the full variable domain reads KAGVTQTPRYLIKTRGQQVTLSCSPISGHRSVSWYQQTPGQGLQFLFEYFSETQRNKGNFPGRFSGRQFSNSRSEMNVSTLELGDSALYLCASSLTGPRNYGYTFGSGTRLTVV.

The rearrangement joins TRBV4-3 to TRBJ1-3; a possible D gene is TRBD1 (5 bases). The germline gives CDR1 LGHNA, CDR2 YSLEER. The V gene lost 3 bases and the J gene lost 2 bases, with 11 bases spanning the gap. The CDR3 totals 15 residues. CDR3 amino acids: CASSQGRAPGNTIYF. CDR3 bases: TGCGCCAGCAGCCAGGGCAGGGCCCCTGGAAACACCATATATTTT.

This chain joins TRBV5-4 and TRBJ2-5; D call uncertain. With 0 bases removed from V and 5 bases from J, the gap between germline ends came to 11 bases. The germline CDR1 and CDR2 sequences are SGHNT and YYREEE (reference sequence). The length of the CDR3 is 14 residues. CDR3 sequence reads: CASSLATLEETQYF. Written as DNA, the CDR3 is TGTGCCAGCAGCTTGGCCACTTTGGAGGAGACCCAGTACTTC.

J is TRBJ1-1 and V is TRBV5-1, with D maybe TRBD1 (5 bases). Trimming took off 2 bases at V and 5 bases at J, with 13 bases between the two ends. CDR1 and CDR2 (germline): SGHRS, YFSETQ. CDR3 length: 14 amino acids. The CDR3 nucleotides are TGCGCCAGCAGCTTTCAGGGATCTGAGACTGAAGCTTTCTTT. Protein product: CASSFQGSETEAFF.

The gene calls are TRBV6-5 and TRBJ2-7, with a weak D call TRBD1 (6 bases). Germline CDR1 reads MNHEY; CDR2 reads SVGAGI. The CDR3 length is 12 residues. V shed 8 bases and J shed 4 bases, with 12 bases lying between them. The CDR3 coding sequence is TGTGCCAGCGTGGGACACATTTACGAGCAGTACTTC. This gives the protein CASVGHIYEQYF.

V and J are TRBV2 and TRBJ2-1; D is perhaps TRBD2 (6 bases). V was clipped by 9 bases and J by 4 bases, with 13 bases between them. The CDR3 consists of 13 residues. Germline CDR1 is SNHLY and CDR2 is FYNNEI. As DNA, the CDR3 is TGTGCCAGAGGAAGCCGGGGGTACAATGAGCAGTTCTTC. Translated, it gives CARGSRGYNEQFF.

This rearrangement joins TRBV9 to TRBJ1-1; 11 nucleotides line up with TRBD1. V lost 1 base, J lost 3 bases, and 5 bases stayed unmatched. CDR3 length: 16 amino acids. Germline CDR1 reads SGDLS; CDR2 reads YYNGEE. Written as DNA, the CDR3 is TGTGCCAGCAGCGTATCGGGACAGGGGGTCGACACTGAAGCTTTCTTT. Translation gives CASSVSGQGVDTEAFF.

The genes are TRBV18 and TRBJ1-1; D is perhaps TRBD1 (6 bases). This CDR3 is built from 13 residues. CDR1 and CDR2 from the germline V gene are KGHSH and LQKENI. V shed 3 bases and J shed 3 bases, with 8 bases lying between them. CDR3 in DNA: TGTGCCAGCTCACCCAGGGGTGACACTGAAGCTTTCTTT. Amino acid sequence: CASSPRGDTEAFF.

The chain recombines TRBV25-1 with TRBJ1-2, with D possibly being TRBD1 (5 bases). The germline CDR1 and CDR2 sequences are MGHDK and SYGVNS. CDR3 size: 14 residues. Trimming removed 5 bases at V and 6 bases at J, with 16 bases between. The CDR3: CASSPIDRAHGYTF. Written as DNA, the CDR3 is TGTGCCAGCAGTCCCATTGACAGAGCCCATGGCTACACCTTC.

The CDR3 region has the DNA TGTGCCAGCAGTGAAGCAGGGAGGGAGGGAGCTTTCTTT. Its translation: CASSEAGREGAFF. V usage is TRBV2 and J usage is TRBJ1-1, with D unclear. The ends were cut back, 0 bases at V and 10 bases at J, with 12 bases in the middle. The CDR3 is 13 amino acids. Germline V gene sequence: CDR1 SNHLY, CDR2 FYNNEI.

This clone was counted a single time. The rearrangement links TRBV30 to TRBJ1-2; 8 bases agree with TRBD1. The CDR3 consists of 11 residues. V lost 2 bases to trimming and J lost 10 bases; unmatched junction nucleotides: 3. CDR1 and CDR2 from the germline V gene are GTSNPN and SVGIG (reference sequence). DNA for the CDR3: TGTGCCTGGAGTACAGGGGGTGACTACACCTTC. Its translation is CAWSTGGDYTF.

V usage is TRBV4-2 and J usage is TRBJ1-5; 12 bases line up with TRBD1. The CDR3 sequence is 16 residues long. The junction had 8 bases not matched to a gene; V was cut back by 0 bases and J by 11 bases. Germline CDR1 is LGHNA and CDR2 is YNFKEQ. The DNA of the CDR3 is TGTGCCAGCAGCCAAGATAAAGGGACAGGGGGCAGCGCCCAGCATTTT. It yields the protein CASSQDKGTGGSAQHF.

There are a few counts of this clone. The chain recombines TRBV9 with TRBJ1-3; D might be TRBD1 (5 bases). Germline values: CDR1 SGDLS, CDR2 YYNGEE. Between the trimmed V and J ends, which lost 0 bases and 2 bases, there was a span of 15 bases. The CDR3 covers 17 residues. The CDR3 sequence is CASSVGVGAGPGNTIYF. CDR3 nucleotide sequence: TGTGCCAGCAGCGTAGGGGTGGGCGCAGGGCCTGGAAACACCATATATTTT.

The chain recombines TRBV6-1 with TRBJ1-5; the match to TRBD1 covers 8 bases. The trim removed 4 bases at V and 6 bases at J, leaving 11 bases unmatched. In germline, CDR1 is MNHNS, CDR2 SASEGT. The CDR3 contains 16 residues. The CDR3 region has the DNA TGTGCCAGCAGTGGCCCGGTCCAGGGGGCTAGTCAGCCCCAGCATTTT. Translated: CASSGPVQGASQPQHF.